A single sample is the source of the 13 T cell receptor beta chains below, sequenced in a study of response to subunit inactivated influenza vaccine. MiXCR, run by TCRdb on the RT-PCR reads, gives a single entry per CDR3 protein. The sample has about 620,000 distinct CDR3 sequences; approximately 10% are singletons. Sequencing used PBMCs from blood, obtained on the day of vaccination. The origin of the receptors is a man aged 50-60 years who received an inactivated influenza vaccine.

This clonotype was detected only a few times. This chain joins TRBV7-2 and TRBJ2-1; the match to TRBD1 covers 9 bases. The length of the CDR3 is 16 residues. Germline CDR1 reads SGHTA; CDR2 reads FQGNSA. J lost 4 bases, V lost 5 bases, and 9 bases had no gene match. The CDR3 bases are TGTGCCAGCAGCCCCCTACTAGGGACAGGGTACAATGAGCAGTTCTTC. This sequence encodes CASSPLLGTGYNEQFF. The entire variable domain, with the rest obtained from reference TRBV7-2 and TRBJ2-1, is as follows: GAGVSQSPSNKVTEKGKDVELRCDPISGHTALYWYRQSLGQGLEFLIYFQGNSAPDKSGLPSDRFSAERTGGSVSTLTIQRTQQEDSAVYLCASSPLLGTGYNEQFFGPGTRLTVL.

V usage is TRBV27 and J usage is TRBJ1-4, with 7 bases matching TRBD1. Germline V lookup: CDR1 MNHEY, CDR2 SMNVEV (reference sequence). The ends lost 6 bases at V and 6 bases at J; junction bases unmatched: 13. The CDR3 sequence is 16 residues long. DNA for the CDR3: TGTGCCAGCAGCCATCTGGGGAGACAGGGAGATGAAAAACTGTTTTTT. The encoded protein is CASSHLGRQGDEKLFF.

This clonotype was seen repeatedly, ten times or more. The rearrangement links TRBV15 to TRBJ2-3, with no clear D. The ends were cut back, 0 bases at V and 1 base at J, with 11 bases in the middle. The CDR3 has 16 amino acids. CDR1 is LNHNV, CDR2 YYDKDF, per germline (reference sequence). This CDR3 is CATSREGSVGTDTQYF. In DNA form, the CDR3 reads TGTGCCACCAGCAGAGAGGGCAGCGTGGGCACAGATACGCAGTATTTT.

The V gene is TRBV11-2, the J gene TRBJ2-2; 7 positions agree with TRBD2. V shed 6 bases, J shed 3 bases, and the junction held 13 bases outside the gene matches. CDR3 length equals 17 residues. CDR1 SGHAT and CDR2 FQNNGV come from the germline V gene. CDR3 loop: CASRLRRGFKDTGELFF. The CDR3 DNA sequence: TGTGCCAGCAGACTAAGGCGGGGGTTTAAGGACACCGGGGAGCTGTTTTTT.

This clonotype has just a few counts. The genes are TRBV5-1 and TRBJ2-7, with 10 bases lining up with TRBD2. V was clipped by 2 bases and J by 6 bases; unmatched bases: 8. The CDR3 totals 15 residues. Germline V CDR1 and CDR2: SGHRS, YFSETQ. CDR3 in amino acids: CASSFFSGRAGEQYF. The CDR3 nucleotides read TGCGCCAGCAGCTTCTTCAGCGGGAGGGCCGGCGAGCAGTACTTC.

V and J are TRBV20-1 and TRBJ1-3; D not certain. This CDR3 has 14 amino acids. V was pared by 3 bases and J by 0 bases, with 9 bases between. Germline V gene sequence: CDR1 DFQATT, CDR2 SNEGSKA (reference sequence). The CDR3 bases are TGCAGTGCTAGTGAGGCAAGCTCTGGAAACACCATATATTTT. As protein: CSASEASSGNTIYF.

This rearrangement joins TRBV30 to TRBJ2-1; D tentatively fits TRBD1 or TRBD2 (5 bases each). CDR1 and CDR2 (germline): GTSNPN, SVGIG (reference sequence). The CDR3 is 14 amino acids. Trimming shortened V by 4 bases and J by 3 bases, and 13 bases separated the two germline ends. The CDR3 DNA sequence: TGTGCCTGGAACAACGGGGCCTACTACAATGAGCAGTTCTTC. Amino acid sequence: CAWNNGAYYNEQFF.

This clonotype turned up a few times. The V and J genes are TRBV15 and TRBJ2-3; 11 positions agree with TRBD2. CDR1 is LNHNV, CDR2 YYDKDF, per germline (reference sequence). The CDR3 sequence is 15 residues long. The J segment lost 5 bases and the V segment lost 4 bases, leaving 5 bases of the junction unmatched. The CDR3 DNA reads as TGTGCCACCAGCACGCGACTAGCGGGGATAGATACGCAGTATTTT. This gives the protein CATSTRLAGIDTQYF.

The table lists this clonotype with many counts. The rearrangement joins TRBV28 to TRBJ2-4; a weak D match, TRBD2 (6 bases). CDR3 length equals 15 residues. V was trimmed by 4 bases and J by 1 base, leaving 11 bases between them. CDR1 is MDHEN and CDR2 is SYDVKM in the germline V gene. This chain's CDR3 is CASSSASGAKNIQYF. As DNA, the CDR3 is TGTGCCAGCAGTTCGGCCAGCGGGGCCAAAAACATTCAGTACTTC.

This clonotype was seen a handful of times. V usage is TRBV11-2 and J usage is TRBJ2-7; 10 nucleotides align to TRBD2. CDR3 size: 16 residues. V was clipped by 2 bases and J by 3 bases; unmatched bases: 7. Germline-derived CDR1 and CDR2 are SGHAT and FQNNGV. Here the CDR3 DNA reads TGTGCCAGCAGCTTATCCGATAGCGGGAGGCACTACGAGCAGTACTTC. It codes for CASSLSDSGRHYEQYF.

This clonotype was detected many times. The J gene is TRBJ2-1, the V gene TRBV6-1; D is unresolved. The CDR3 is 17 amino acids. Germline CDR1 reads MNHNS; CDR2 reads SASEGT. Trimming cost V 5 bases and J 0 bases, with 17 bases left between them. The DNA of the CDR3 is TGTGCCAGCAGTCAAGTCCCTACTCCGAGCTCCTACAATGAGCAGTTCTTC. Protein: CASSQVPTPSSYNEQFF.

This clonotype occurred many times. The chain uses TRBV20-1 and TRBJ2-1; D gene unclear. Trimming removed 3 bases at V and 5 bases at J, with 8 bases between. The germline CDR1 and CDR2 sequences are DFQATT and SNEGSKA (reference sequence). The CDR3 has 12 amino acids. CDR3 amino acids: CSASNGNNEQFF. DNA of the CDR3: TGCAGTGCTAGCAACGGAAACAATGAGCAGTTCTTC.

Only a few counts were recorded for this clonotype. The rearrangement links TRBV18 to TRBJ2-1, with D tentatively TRBD1 (6 bases). This CDR3 contains 14 residues. Germline V lookup: CDR1 KGHSH, CDR2 LQKENI. Trimming stripped 5 bases from V and 6 bases from J, with 14 bases between. In DNA, the CDR3 is TGTGCCAGCTCATCTAGACAGGAGAGCAATGAGCAGTTCTTC. Protein sequence: CASSSRQESNEQFF.